This TCR beta chain appears in the sequencing data of a study of long-term antiretroviral therapy in people with HIV. Sequencing relied on immunoSEQ assay v3.0, run at survey level. Clones were read by immunoSEQ multiplex PCR, and TCRdb kept only the in-frame ones, dropping some. The profile shows over 15,000 clones, 70% to 80% of them singletons. Trimming left V 3 bases short and J 5 bases short, with 29 bases between. The CDR3 has 21 amino acids. Germline-derived CDR1 and CDR2 are LNHNV and YYDKDF (reference sequence). The TCR originated in a man aged 45-65 years with HIV. The material was unsorted PBMCs, obtained 2.2 years after starting antiretroviral therapy. The chain couples TRBV15 to TRBJ1-6, with D maybe TRBD1 (5 bases). CDR3 DNA: TGTGCCACCAGCAGCCTTCCCGCGGGGACCGTCCTTAATTATGATAATTCACCCCTCCACTTT. Translated: CATSSLPAGTVLNYDNSPLHF.